This TCR beta chain was obtained from a study of CD8 T cells in Susac syndrome. Sequencing of TCR beta was undertaken in CD8+ and CD4+ T cells derived from blood. Isolation of CD8+ and CD4+ T cells was performed negatively, whereas enrichment of TEMRA cells was done by FACS. CDR3 length: 12 residues. V lost 4 bases and J lost 9, with 8 bases in between. Germline loops: CDR1 SGHRS, CDR2 YFSETQ. Note on this clonotype: Its antigen remains unknown.

Regarding the study as a whole: In Susac syndrome, CD4+ T cell repertoires lacked any clonal expansion.

When the RNA was reverse transcribed, random hexamers were used with an input of 0.5 to 1 ug. One entry per CDR3 protein results from TCRdb running MiXCR on the immunoSEQ multiplex PCR reads. This table has around 170,000 distinct CDR3 sequences, approximately 94% appearing once. Specimen: CD4+ T cells from PBMCs. The TCR sequence derives from a human donor with Susac syndrome. V usage is TRBV5-1 and J usage is TRBJ1-6, with D uncertain. The DNA of the CDR3 is TGCGCCAGCAGCGACCCGGGTTCACCCCTCCACTTT. Encoded protein: CASSDPGSPLHF.